Sequencing of this T cell receptor beta chain was carried out in a study of blood T cells in healthy people across ages. General observations from the study: There was a strong correlation between TCR beta diversity and naive T cell percentage.

Next came a second PCR, run for about 7 to 12 cycles, which used a sample-barcoded 5' primer along with a J-beta primer mix. The template-switch adaptor, which had 12 random nucleotides, put a tag on each cDNA molecule. In TCRdb, the 5' RACE reads were re-called with MiXCR into one record per CDR3 protein. Among about 1.8 million distinct CDR3 sequences listed, about 50% were seen once. A few counts support this clonotype. Its antigen is undetermined. Germline lookup yields CDR1 LGHDT and CDR2 YNNKEL (reference sequence). V was clipped by 4 bases and J by 8 bases; unmatched bases: 5. The CDR3 covers 13 residues.

This TCR was sampled from a middle-aged woman in good health. The chain employs TRBV3-1 and TRBJ2-7, with TRBD1 matching 10 bases. The sample was blood. CDR3 nucleotide sequence: TGTGCCAGCAGCCTATCAGACAGGGGGCAGCAGTACTTC. It encodes CASSLSDRGQQYF.